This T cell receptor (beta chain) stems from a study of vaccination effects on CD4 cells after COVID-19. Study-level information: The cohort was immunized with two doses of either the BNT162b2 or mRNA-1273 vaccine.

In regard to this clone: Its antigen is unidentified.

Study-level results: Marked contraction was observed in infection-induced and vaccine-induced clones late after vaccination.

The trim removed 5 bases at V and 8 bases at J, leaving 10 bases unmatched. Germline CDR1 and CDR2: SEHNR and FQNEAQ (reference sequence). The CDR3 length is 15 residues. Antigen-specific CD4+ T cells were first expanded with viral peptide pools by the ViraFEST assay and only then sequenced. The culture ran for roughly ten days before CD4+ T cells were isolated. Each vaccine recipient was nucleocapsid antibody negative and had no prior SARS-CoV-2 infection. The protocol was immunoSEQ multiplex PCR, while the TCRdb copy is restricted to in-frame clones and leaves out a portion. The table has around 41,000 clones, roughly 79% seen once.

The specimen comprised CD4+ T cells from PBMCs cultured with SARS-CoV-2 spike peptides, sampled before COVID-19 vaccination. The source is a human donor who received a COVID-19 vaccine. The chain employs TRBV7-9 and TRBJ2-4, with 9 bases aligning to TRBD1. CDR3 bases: TGTGCCAGCAGCCCGTCCCGGGACAGGGCCGACATTCAGTACTTC. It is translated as CASSPSRDRADIQYF.